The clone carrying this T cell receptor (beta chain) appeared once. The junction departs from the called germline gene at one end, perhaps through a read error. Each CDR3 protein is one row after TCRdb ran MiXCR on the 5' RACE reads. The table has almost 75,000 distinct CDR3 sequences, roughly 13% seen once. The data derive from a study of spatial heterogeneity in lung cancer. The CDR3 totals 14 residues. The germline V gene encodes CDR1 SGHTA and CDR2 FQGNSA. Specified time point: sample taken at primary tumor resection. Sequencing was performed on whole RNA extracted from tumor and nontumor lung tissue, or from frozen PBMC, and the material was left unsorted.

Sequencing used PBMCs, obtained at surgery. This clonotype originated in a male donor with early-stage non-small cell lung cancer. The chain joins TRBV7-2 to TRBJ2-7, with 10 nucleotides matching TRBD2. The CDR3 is CASSQLAGKGEHYF. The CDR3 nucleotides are TGTGCCAGCAGCCAACTAGCGGGAAAGGGCGAGCATTACTTC.